The 7 T cell receptor beta chains below were found in one sample sequenced in a study of identical twins. MiXCR was run by TCRdb on the 5' RACE reads, yielding one entry per CDR3 protein. This table holds roughly 700,000 distinct CDR3 sequences, 8% to 9% found once. These data are also associated with another study on yellow fever vaccine responses in identical twins.

The specimen was PBMCs. All receptors derive from a young woman in good health.

This clonotype was seen a handful of times. A junction boundary mismatches the germline segment, possibly from a read error. The V gene is TRBV11-2, the J gene TRBJ2-7; D is undetermined. CDR1 and CDR2 (germline): SGHAT, FQNNGV. CDR3 length: 14 amino acids. CDR3 in DNA: TGTGCCAGCAGCATAGATCCAGATTCCTACGAGCAGTACTTC. Translation: CASSIDPDSYEQYF.

This chain connects TRBV3-1 to TRBJ2-7, with 13 bases that match TRBD2. V shed 2 bases, J shed 7 bases, and the junction held 8 bases outside the gene matches. CDR3 length: 16 amino acids. Germline values: CDR1 LGHDT, CDR2 YNNKEL (reference sequence). DNA for the CDR3: TGTGCCAGCAGCCAAATGGGACTAGCGGGATCAACAGAGCAGTACTTC. Its protein product is CASSQMGLAGSTEQYF.

This clonotype appeared a few times. The chain carries TRBV14 and TRBJ2-3; D is undetermined. Germline CDR1 and CDR2: SGHDN and FVKESK. V lost 2 bases to trimming and J lost 6 bases, with 6 bases between them. The CDR3 contains 12 residues. CDR3 coding DNA: TGTGCCAGCAGCCAATTTTTGGATACGCAGTATTTT. It yields the protein CASSQFLDTQYF. The full variable domain, with the rest looked up from reference TRBV14 and TRBJ2-3, is EAGVTQFPSHSVIEKGQTVTLRCDPISGHDNLYWYRRVMGKEIKFLLHFVKESKQDESGMPNNRFLAERTGGTYSTLKVQPAELEDSGVYFCASSQFLDTQYFGPGTRLTVL.

This clonotype occurred a few times. The chain couples TRBV11-2 to TRBJ2-3; 8 bases align to TRBD2. V shed 2 bases, J shed 1 base, and the junction held 5 bases outside the gene matches. The CDR3 spans 16 residues. Germline CDR1 and CDR2: SGHAT and FQNNGV. CDR3 nucleotide sequence: TGTGCCAGCAGCTTAACCGGGCGGGGGGGCACAGATACGCAGTATTTT. It translates to CASSLTGRGGTDTQYF.

The chain is built from TRBV3-1 and TRBJ2-7; TRBD1 aligns across 8 bases. The V segment lost 0 bases and the J segment 5 bases; nucleotides outside the gene matches: 6. This CDR3 has 15 residues. Germline V gene data show CDR1 as LGHDT and CDR2 as YNNKEL (reference sequence). The CDR3 region is CASSQEGRGQDEQYF. DNA for the CDR3: TGTGCCAGCAGCCAAGAAGGCAGGGGGCAGGACGAGCAGTACTTC.

This clonotype has more than one count but fewer than ten. This sequence joins TRBV30 and TRBJ2-3; D gene unclear. The CDR3 covers 14 residues. From germline, CDR1 is GTSNPN and CDR2 SVGIG (reference sequence). V gave up 3 bases and J gave up 3 bases, with 13 bases separating them. For the CDR3, the DNA is TGTGCCTGGAGACCCCCCCCGAGGACAGATACGCAGTATTTT. Its protein is CAWRPPPRTDTQYF.

The chain uses TRBV6-2 or TRBV6-3 and TRBJ2-7; 7 bases agree with TRBD1. V was clipped by 5 bases and J by 5 bases; unmatched bases: 12. The V gene's germline CDR1 is MNHEY and CDR2 SVGEGT. This CDR3 is built from 15 residues. CDR3 residues: CASSLLQGKRHEQYF. CDR3 bases: TGTGCCAGCAGTCTACTACAGGGGAAGAGGCACGAGCAGTACTTC.